This T cell receptor beta chain was identified during a study of cytomegalovirus exposure and HLA in healthy donors. Researchers ran the PCR with 60 Vbeta and 13 Jbeta primers. The repertoire was sequenced with immunoSEQ multiplex PCR; TCRdb's copy has only in-frame clones and lacks some. The sample contains over 140,000 clones, just under 85% of which appear only once. Per germline, CDR1 SGHDN and CDR2 FVKESK. J lost 6 bases, V lost 4 bases, and 10 bases had no gene match. The CDR3 is 15 amino acids. Study-level results: A cluster of highly shared sequence variants was likely a sequencing artifact. A further, later analysis showed that HLA-associated TCR beta chains (compared with equally common others) were more clonally expanded. When a later analysis was performed, an Asian-associated ancestry cluster reportedly had fewer N-insertions than the approximately 690-donor mean.

Points on this clone: Its cognate antigen is unknown.

Sequenced input: PBMCs. The V and J genes are TRBV14 and TRBJ2-5; 8 positions match TRBD1. The receptor's source is a man aged 25-40 years in good health and CMV-seropositive. This chain's CDR3 is CASSRAGGGLKTQYF. The CDR3 nucleotides read TGTGCCAGCAGCCGGGCAGGGGGCGGATTAAAGACCCAGTACTTC. Using reference TRBV14 and TRBJ2-5 for the parts outside the CDR3, the full variable domain is EAGVTQFPSHSVIEKGQTVTLRCDPISGHDNLYWYRRVMGKEIKFLLHFVKESKQDESGMPNNRFLAERTGGTYSTLKVQPAELEDSGVYFCASSRAGGGLKTQYFGPGTRLLVL.